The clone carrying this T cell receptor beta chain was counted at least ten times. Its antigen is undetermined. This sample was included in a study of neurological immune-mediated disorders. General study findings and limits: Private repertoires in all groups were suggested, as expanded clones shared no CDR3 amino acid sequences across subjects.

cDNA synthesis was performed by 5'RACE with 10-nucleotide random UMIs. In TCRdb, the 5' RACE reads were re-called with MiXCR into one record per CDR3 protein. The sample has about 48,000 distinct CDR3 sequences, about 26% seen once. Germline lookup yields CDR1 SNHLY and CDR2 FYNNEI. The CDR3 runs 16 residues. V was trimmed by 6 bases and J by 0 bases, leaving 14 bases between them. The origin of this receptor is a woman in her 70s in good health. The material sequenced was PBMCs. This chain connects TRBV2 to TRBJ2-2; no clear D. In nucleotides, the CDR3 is TGTGCCAGCAGCCAGACCTCTATCGCGAACACCGGGGAGCTGTTTTTT. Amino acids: CASSQTSIANTGELFF.